This T cell receptor beta chain is drawn from a study of neoadjuvant anti-PD-1 for oral cavity cancer. Study overall: Patients without progression received a fourth nivolumab dose around day 43, then surgical resection on days 50-56. Study results and caveats: Higher pretreatment Treg/Th17 ratios tracked higher pretreatment blood clonality. Only a few patients per response group were TCR-analyzed; validation needed.

V was clipped by 4 bases and J by 5 bases, with 20 bases between them. Germline V gene lookup returns CDR1 MNHEY and CDR2 SVGAGI. This CDR3 has 16 amino acids. Concerning this clone: The antigen is unknown.

Libraries were prepared by immunoSEQ multiplex PCR; TCRdb keeps only in-frame clonotypes and omits some of them. The repertoire has about 72,000 clones, around 83% of them found once; the top ten carry 3% to 4%. This material consisted of PBMCs, taken before nivolumab (anti-PD-1) treatment. The V call is TRBV6-5, the J call TRBJ2-5; tentative D call: TRBD1 (6 bases). This sequence was found in a person between 40 and 80 years old with oral cavity squamous cell carcinoma. The CDR3 loop is CASSSSRGRGAETQYF. The DNA for the CDR3 is TGTGCCAGCAGTTCTTCCCGGGGCAGGGGTGCGGAGACCCAGTACTTC.